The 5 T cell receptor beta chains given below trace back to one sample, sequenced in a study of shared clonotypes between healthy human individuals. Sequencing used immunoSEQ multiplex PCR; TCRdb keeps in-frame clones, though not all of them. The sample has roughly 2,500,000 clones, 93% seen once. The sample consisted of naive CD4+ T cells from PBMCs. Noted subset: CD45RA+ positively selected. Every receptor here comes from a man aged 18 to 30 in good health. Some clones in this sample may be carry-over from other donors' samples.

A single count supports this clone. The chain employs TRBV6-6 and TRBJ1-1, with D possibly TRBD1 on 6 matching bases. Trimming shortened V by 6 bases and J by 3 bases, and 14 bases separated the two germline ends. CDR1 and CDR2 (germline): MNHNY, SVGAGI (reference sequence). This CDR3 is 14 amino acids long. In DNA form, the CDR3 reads TGTGCCAGCAGCCCAAATTCAGGGGACACTGAAGCTTTCTTT. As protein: CASSPNSGDTEAFF.

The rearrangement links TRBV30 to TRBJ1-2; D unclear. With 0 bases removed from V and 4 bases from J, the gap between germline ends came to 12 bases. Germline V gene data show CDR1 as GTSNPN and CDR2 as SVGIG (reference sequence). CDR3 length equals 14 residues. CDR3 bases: TGTGCCTGGAGTGTACCTCGGCGAGGCTATGGCTACACCTTC. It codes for CAWSVPRRGYGYTF. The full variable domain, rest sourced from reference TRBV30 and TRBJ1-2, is SQTIHQWPATLVQPVGSPLSLECTVEGTSNPNLYWYRQAAGRGLQLLFYSVGIGQISSEVPQNLSASRPQDRQFILSSKKLLLSDSGFYLCAWSVPRRGYGYTFGSGTRLTVV.

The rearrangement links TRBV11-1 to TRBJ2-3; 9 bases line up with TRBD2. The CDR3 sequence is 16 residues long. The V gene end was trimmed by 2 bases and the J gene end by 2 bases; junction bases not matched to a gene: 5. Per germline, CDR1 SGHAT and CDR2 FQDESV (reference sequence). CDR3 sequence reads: CASSLLAGAPTDTQYF. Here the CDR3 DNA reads TGTGCCAGCAGCTTATTAGCGGGGGCACCCACAGATACGCAGTATTTT.

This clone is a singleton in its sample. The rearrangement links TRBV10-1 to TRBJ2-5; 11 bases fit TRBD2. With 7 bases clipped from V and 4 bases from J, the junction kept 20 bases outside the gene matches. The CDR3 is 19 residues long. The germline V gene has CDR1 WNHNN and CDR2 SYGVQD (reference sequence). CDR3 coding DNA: TGCGCCAGCAATCCGTGGGGCACTAGCGGGAGATTGCAGGGAGAGACCCAGTACTTC. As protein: CASNPWGTSGRLQGETQYF.

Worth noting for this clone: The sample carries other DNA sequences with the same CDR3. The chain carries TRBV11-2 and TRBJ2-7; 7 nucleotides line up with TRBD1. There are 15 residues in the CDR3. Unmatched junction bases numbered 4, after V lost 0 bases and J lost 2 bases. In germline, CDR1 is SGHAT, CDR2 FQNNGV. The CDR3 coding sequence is TGTGCCAGCAGCTTAGAGCGACAGGGCGCCTACGAGCAGTACTTC. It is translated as CASSLERQGAYEQYF.